The entry below describes one TCR beta chain. The data were taken from a study of blood T cell repertoires in COVID-19. Study background: The analysed material was cDNA or gDNA that came from T cells, B-cell-depleted T cells, or PBMCs.

The ends were cut back, 1 base at V and 1 base at J, with 13 bases in the middle. CDR3 length: 16 residues. CDR1 LGHNA and CDR2 YSLEER come from the germline V gene. In the original workflow: From reference gene primer amplification, estimates of nucleated cell counts were derived. The data were produced by immunoSEQ multiplex PCR, yet TCRdb's version contains in-frame clones alone and is incomplete. V, J and clone size are those of that table, while D and trimming were read from the DNA. This table holds about 170,000 clones, 85% found once. The receptor was derived from a human donor with acute or convalescent COVID-19. The donor label of this sample is uncertain. The chain links TRBV4-3 to TRBJ2-5; weak D call: TRBD1 (5 bases). The sequencing sample was made of peripheral blood. This CDR3 reads CASSQGVTVSQETQYF. For the CDR3, the DNA is TGCGCCAGCAGCCAAGGGGTGACAGTAAGCCAAGAGACCCAGTACTTC.